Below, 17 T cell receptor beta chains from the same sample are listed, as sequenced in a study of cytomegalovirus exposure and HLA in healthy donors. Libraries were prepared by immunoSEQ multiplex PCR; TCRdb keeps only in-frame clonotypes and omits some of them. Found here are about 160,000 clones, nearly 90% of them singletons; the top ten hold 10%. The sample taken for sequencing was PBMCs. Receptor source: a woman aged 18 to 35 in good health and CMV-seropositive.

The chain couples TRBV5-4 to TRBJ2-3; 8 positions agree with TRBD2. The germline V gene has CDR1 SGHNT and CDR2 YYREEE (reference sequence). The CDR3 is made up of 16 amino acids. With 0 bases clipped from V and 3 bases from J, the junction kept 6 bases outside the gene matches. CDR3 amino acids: CASSLGGGRSTDTQYF. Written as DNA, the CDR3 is TGTGCCAGCAGCTTGGGTGGCGGGAGGAGTACAGATACGCAGTATTTT.

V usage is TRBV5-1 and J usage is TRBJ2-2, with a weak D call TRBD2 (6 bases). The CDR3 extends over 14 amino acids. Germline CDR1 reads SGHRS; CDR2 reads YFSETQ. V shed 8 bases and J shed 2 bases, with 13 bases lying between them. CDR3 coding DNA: TGCGCCAGTTTTAGCGGCGGCAACACCGGGGAGCTGTTTTTT. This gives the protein CASFSGGNTGELFF.

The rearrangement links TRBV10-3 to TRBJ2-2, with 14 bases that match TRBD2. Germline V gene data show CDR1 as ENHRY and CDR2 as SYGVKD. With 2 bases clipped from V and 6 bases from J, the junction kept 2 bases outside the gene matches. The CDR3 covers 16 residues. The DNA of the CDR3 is TGTGCCATCAGTGAGAGACTAGCGGGAGGGCCCGGGGAGCTGTTTTTT. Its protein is CAISERLAGGPGELFF.

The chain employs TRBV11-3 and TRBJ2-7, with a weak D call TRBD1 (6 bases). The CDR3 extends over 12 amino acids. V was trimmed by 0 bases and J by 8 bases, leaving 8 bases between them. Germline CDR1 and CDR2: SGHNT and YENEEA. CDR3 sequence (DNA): TGTGCCAGCAGCTTAGACAGGGGTAAGCAGTACTTC. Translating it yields CASSLDRGKQYF. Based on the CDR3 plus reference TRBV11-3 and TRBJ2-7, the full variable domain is EAGVVQSPRYKIIEKKQPVAFWCNPISGHNTLYWYLQNLGQGPELLIRYENEEAVDDSQLPKDRFSAERLKGVDSTLKIQPAELGDSAVYLCASSLDRGKQYFGPGTRLTVT.

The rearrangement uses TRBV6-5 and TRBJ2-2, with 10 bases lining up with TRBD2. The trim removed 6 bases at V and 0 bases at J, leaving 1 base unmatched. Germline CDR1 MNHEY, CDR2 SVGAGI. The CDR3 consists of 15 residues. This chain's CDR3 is CASRTSGANTGELFF. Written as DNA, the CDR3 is TGTGCCAGCAGAACTAGCGGGGCGAACACCGGGGAGCTGTTTTTT.

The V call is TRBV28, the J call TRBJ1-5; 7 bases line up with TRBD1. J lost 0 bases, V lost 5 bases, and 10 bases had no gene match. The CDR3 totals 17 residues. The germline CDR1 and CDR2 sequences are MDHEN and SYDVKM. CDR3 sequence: CASSPPQGKISNQPQHF. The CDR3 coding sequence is TGTGCCAGCAGTCCCCCACAGGGGAAGATTAGCAATCAGCCCCAGCATTTT.

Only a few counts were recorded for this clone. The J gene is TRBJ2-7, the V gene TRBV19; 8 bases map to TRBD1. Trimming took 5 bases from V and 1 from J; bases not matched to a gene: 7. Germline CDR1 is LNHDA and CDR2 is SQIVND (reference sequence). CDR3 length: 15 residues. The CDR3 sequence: CASSPRTGWSYEQYF. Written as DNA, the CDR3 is TGTGCCAGTAGTCCCAGGACAGGGTGGTCCTACGAGCAGTACTTC. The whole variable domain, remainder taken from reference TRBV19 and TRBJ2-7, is DGGITQSPKYLFRKEGQNVTLSCEQNLNHDAMYWYRQDPGQGLRLIYYSQIVNDFQKGDIAEGYSVSREKKESFPLTVTSAQKNPTAFYLCASSPRTGWSYEQYFGPGTRLTVT.

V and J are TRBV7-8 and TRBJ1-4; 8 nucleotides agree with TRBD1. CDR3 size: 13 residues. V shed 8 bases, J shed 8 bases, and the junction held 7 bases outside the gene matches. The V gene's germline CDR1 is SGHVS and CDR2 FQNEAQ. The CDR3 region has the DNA TGTGCCAGCTCGGACAGGGAAGGCGAAAAACTGTTTTTT. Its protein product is CASSDREGEKLFF. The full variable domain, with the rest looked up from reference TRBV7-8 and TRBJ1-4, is GAGVSQSPRYKVAKRGQDVALRCDPISGHVSLFWYQQALGQGPEFLTYFQNEAQLDKSGLPSDRFFAERPEGSVSTLKIQRTQQEDSAVYLCASSDREGEKLFFGSGTQLSVL.

CDR3 in DNA: TGTGCCAGCCGATCAGGACAGGGTTTCGGTTACACTGAAGCTTTCTTT. Its protein product is CASRSGQGFGYTEAFF. The rearrangement joins TRBV25-1 to TRBJ1-1; 8 positions match TRBD1. The trim removed 8 bases at V and 3 bases at J, leaving 14 bases unmatched. The CDR3 loop spans 16 amino acids. Germline lookup yields CDR1 MGHDK and CDR2 SYGVNS.

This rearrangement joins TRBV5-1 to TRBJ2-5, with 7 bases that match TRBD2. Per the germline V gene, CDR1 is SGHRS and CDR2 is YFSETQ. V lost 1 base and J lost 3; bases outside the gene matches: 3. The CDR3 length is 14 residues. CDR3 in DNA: TGCGCCAGCAGCTTGTCGGCGGGAGAAGAGACCCAGTACTTC. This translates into CASSLSAGEETQYF.

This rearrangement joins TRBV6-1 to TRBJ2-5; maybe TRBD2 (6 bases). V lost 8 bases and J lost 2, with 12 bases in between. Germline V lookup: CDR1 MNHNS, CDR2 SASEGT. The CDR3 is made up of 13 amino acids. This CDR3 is CASVMGGQETQYF. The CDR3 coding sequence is TGTGCCAGCGTCATGGGAGGTCAAGAGACCCAGTACTTC.

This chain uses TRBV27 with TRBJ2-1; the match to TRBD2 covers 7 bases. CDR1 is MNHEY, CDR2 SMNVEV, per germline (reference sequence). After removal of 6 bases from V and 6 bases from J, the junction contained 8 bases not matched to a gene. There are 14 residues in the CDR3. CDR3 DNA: TGTGCCAGCAGGTCCGTAACGGGGGGCAATGAGCAGTTCTTC. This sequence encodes CASRSVTGGNEQFF.

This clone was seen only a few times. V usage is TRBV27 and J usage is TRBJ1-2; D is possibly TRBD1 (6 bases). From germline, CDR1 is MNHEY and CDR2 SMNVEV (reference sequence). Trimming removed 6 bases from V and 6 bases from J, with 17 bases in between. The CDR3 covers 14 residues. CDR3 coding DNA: TGTGCCAGCAGGGAAATCCGGGACAACAATGGCTACACCTTC. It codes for CASREIRDNNGYTF.

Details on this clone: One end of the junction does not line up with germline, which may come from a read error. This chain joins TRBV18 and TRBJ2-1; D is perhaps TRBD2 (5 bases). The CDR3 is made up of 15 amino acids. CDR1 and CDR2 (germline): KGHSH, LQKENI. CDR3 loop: CASSPTGYSNNEQFF. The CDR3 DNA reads TGTGCCAGCTCACCAACGGGGTACTCCAACAATGAGCAGTTCTTC. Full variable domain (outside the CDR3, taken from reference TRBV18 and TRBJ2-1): NAGVMQNPRHLVRRRGQEARLRCSPMKGHSHVYWYRQLPEEGLKFMVYLQKENIIDESGMPKERFSAEFPKEGPSILRIQQVVRGDSAAYFCASSPTGYSNNEQFFGPGTRLTVL.

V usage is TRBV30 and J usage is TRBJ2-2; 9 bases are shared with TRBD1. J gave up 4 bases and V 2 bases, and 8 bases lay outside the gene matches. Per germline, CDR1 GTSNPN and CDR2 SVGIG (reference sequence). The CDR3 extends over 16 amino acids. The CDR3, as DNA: TGTGCCTGGAGTCGCCCGGGGACAGGGCCCACCGGGGAGCTGTTTTTT. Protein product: CAWSRPGTGPTGELFF.

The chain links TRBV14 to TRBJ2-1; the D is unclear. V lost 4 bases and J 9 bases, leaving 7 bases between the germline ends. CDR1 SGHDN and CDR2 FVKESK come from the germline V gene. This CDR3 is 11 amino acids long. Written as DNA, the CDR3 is TGTGCCAGCAGCCGCTACCTTGAGCAGTTCTTC. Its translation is CASSRYLEQFF.

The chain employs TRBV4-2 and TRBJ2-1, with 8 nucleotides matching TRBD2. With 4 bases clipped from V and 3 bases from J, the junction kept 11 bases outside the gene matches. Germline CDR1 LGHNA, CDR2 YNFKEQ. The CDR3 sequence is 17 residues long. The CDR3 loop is CASSRREGPHDYNEQFF. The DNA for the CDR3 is TGTGCCAGCAGCCGTCGGGAGGGCCCCCATGACTACAATGAGCAGTTCTTC.